What follows are 30 T cell receptor beta chains derived from one specimen sequenced in a study of spatial heterogeneity in lung cancer. Indicated time point: sample taken at primary tumor resection. Frozen PBMC, nontumor lung or tumor provided whole RNA, which was sequenced unsorted. One entry per CDR3 protein results from TCRdb running MiXCR on the 5' RACE reads. The data contain around 30,000 distinct CDR3 sequences, 7.5% to 9.5% of them singletons. The sequencing used PBMCs, collected at surgery. These receptor sequences come from a female donor with early-stage non-small cell lung cancer.

This clonotype occurred many times. V and J are TRBV5-1 and TRBJ2-2, with TRBD2 matching 9 bases. Germline-derived CDR1 and CDR2 are SGHRS and YFSETQ. This CDR3 spans 16 amino acids. Trimming removed 2 bases from V and 4 bases from J; junction bases left unmatched: 6. The CDR3 loop is CASSFAELAGTGELFF. CDR3 nucleotides: TGCGCCAGCAGCTTTGCGGAACTAGCGGGCACCGGGGAGCTGTTTTTT.

This clonotype has ten or more counts. The chain has TRBV6-1 and TRBJ2-2; D remains unclear. Germline loops: CDR1 MNHNS, CDR2 SASEGT. The CDR3 runs to 14 residues. The ends were cut back, 4 bases at V and 10 bases at J, with 16 bases in the middle. For the CDR3, the DNA is TGTGCCAGCAGTGTTCCGGCAGCCTGGTTGGAGCTGTTTTTT. Translating it yields CASSVPAAWLELFF.

The table lists this clonotype with many counts. The chain employs TRBV7-2 and TRBJ1-1; D might be TRBD1 (5 bases). The CDR3 extends over 14 amino acids. Trimming stripped 7 bases from V and 5 bases from J, with 17 bases between. Per germline, CDR1 SGHTA and CDR2 FQGNSA. The CDR3 loop reads CASTPTARVTEAFF. CDR3 nucleotide sequence: TGTGCCAGCACCCCGACGGCCAGGGTGACTGAAGCTTTCTTT.

The gene calls are TRBV2 and TRBJ2-2; D is possibly TRBD2 (6 bases). Trimming shortened V by 6 bases and J by 2 bases, and 10 bases separated the two germline ends. This CDR3 has 14 residues. The germline CDR1 and CDR2 sequences are SNHLY and FYNNEI. The CDR3, as DNA: TGTGCCAGCAGCCTCGGGAGAAACACCGGGGAGCTGTTTTTT. It specifies CASSLGRNTGELFF.

This clonotype showed up many times. This chain uses TRBV6-5 with TRBJ2-5; tentative D call: TRBD1 (6 bases). Trimming removed 4 bases at V and 1 base at J, with 10 bases between. This CDR3 is built from 14 residues. Germline V gene lookup returns CDR1 MNHEY and CDR2 SVGAGI. CDR3 protein: CASSSRTAQETQYF. Here the CDR3 DNA reads TGTGCCAGCAGTTCCCGGACAGCCCAAGAGACCCAGTACTTC.

This clonotype was picked up many times. This chain joins TRBV20-1 and TRBJ2-2; TRBD1 matches at 9 bases. This CDR3 spans 19 amino acids. The germline CDR1 and CDR2 sequences are DFQATT and SNEGSKA (reference sequence). V lost 0 bases and J lost 0; bases outside the gene matches: 11. The DNA of the CDR3 is TGCAGTGCTAGAGACCCCGGGACAGGGAGATTGGCGAACACCGGGGAGCTGTTTTTT. The encoded protein is CSARDPGTGRLANTGELFF.

In this sample, this clonotype turned up many times. This sequence joins TRBV20-1 and TRBJ1-5; D gene uncertain. V shed 6 bases and J shed 4 bases, with 25 bases lying between them. This CDR3 is built from 17 residues. Germline V gene lookup returns CDR1 DFQATT and CDR2 SNEGSKA (reference sequence). The DNA of the CDR3 is TGCAGTGCCCAAAACTGGAGTATCACAATGGGAAATCAGCCCCAGCATTTT. Amino acid sequence: CSAQNWSITMGNQPQHF.

This clonotype was observed at least ten times. This sequence joins TRBV28 and TRBJ2-1, with 11 bases matching TRBD1. The CDR3 runs 16 residues. V shed 6 bases, J shed 7 bases, and the junction held 11 bases outside the gene matches. The germline V gene has CDR1 MDHEN and CDR2 SYDVKM. In nucleotides, the CDR3 is TGTGCCAGCAGCACTAACGGACAGGGGGCGGGTAATGAGCAGTTCTTC. The encoded protein is CASSTNGQGAGNEQFF.

The chain employs TRBV7-2 and TRBJ2-3; the D gene is possibly TRBD2 (6 bases). The CDR3 has 15 amino acids. CDR1 is SGHTA and CDR2 is FQGNSA in the germline V gene. The ends were cut back, 4 bases at V and 3 bases at J, with 14 bases in the middle. This CDR3 reads CASSSTRGLTDTQYF. The CDR3 nucleotides are TGTGCCAGCAGCTCGACTAGGGGTTTGACAGATACGCAGTATTTT.

This clonotype was detected only a few times. The chain links TRBV19 to TRBJ2-3; TRBD1 or TRBD2 may be the D gene (5 bases each). Germline V gene lookup returns CDR1 LNHDA and CDR2 SQIVND (reference sequence). V lost 8 bases and J lost 6, with 18 bases in between. There are 14 residues in the CDR3. The CDR3 DNA follows: TGTGCCAGTTCCCCGCCGGGACGCAGGGATACGCAGTATTTT. Amino acids: CASSPPGRRDTQYF.

There are many counts of this clonotype. The chain carries TRBV18 and TRBJ2-3, with a possible D match to TRBD2 (6 bases). The ends were cut back, 2 bases at V and 6 bases at J, with 15 bases in the middle. Germline V gives CDR1 KGHSH, CDR2 LQKENI. CDR3 size: 15 residues. The CDR3 reads CASSPSPGLRDTQYF. In nucleotides, the CDR3 is TGTGCCAGCTCACCATCCCCGGGACTCCGGGATACGCAGTATTTT.

The rearrangement links TRBV20-1 to TRBJ1-2; TRBD1 is a possible D gene (6 bases). Trimming left V 3 bases short and J 6 bases short, with 14 bases between. CDR1 is DFQATT, CDR2 SNEGSKA, per germline (reference sequence). This CDR3 is built from 13 residues. CDR3 DNA sequence: TGCAGTGCTAGGGGCAGGGGAGGCAATGGCTACACCTTC. Its translation is CSARGRGGNGYTF.

This clonotype was observed a handful of times. This chain connects TRBV10-3 to TRBJ2-2, with 9 bases matching TRBD1. Germline CDR1 reads ENHRY; CDR2 reads SYGVKD. This CDR3 is built from 15 residues. J lost 7 bases, V lost 6 bases, and 9 bases had no gene match. The chain's CDR3 is CAIRPGQGYVGELFF. The CDR3 DNA sequence: TGTGCCATCAGACCGGGACAGGGATACGTCGGGGAGCTGTTTTTT.

At least ten counts were recorded for this clonotype. The chain uses TRBV5-1 and TRBJ2-1; 8 nucleotides agree with TRBD2. J lost 0 bases, V lost 1 base, and 9 bases had no gene match. This CDR3 comprises 18 residues. CDR1 and CDR2 from the germline V gene are SGHRS and YFSETQ. The CDR3 protein is CASSLQAGEAYSYNEQFF. The CDR3 DNA is TGCGCCAGCAGCTTGCAAGCGGGAGAAGCTTACTCCTACAATGAGCAGTTCTTC.

There are many counts of this clonotype. The genes are TRBV20-1 and TRBJ1-1; D is unclear. Germline V gene lookup returns CDR1 DFQATT and CDR2 SNEGSKA (reference sequence). The ends were cut back, 5 bases at V and 2 bases at J, with 6 bases in the middle. The CDR3 length is 11 residues. DNA for the CDR3: TGCAGTGCTCAAGGAAACACTGAAGCTTTCTTT. Residues: CSAQGNTEAFF.

This clonotype has ten or more counts. The V gene is TRBV4-3, the J gene TRBJ2-4, with no clear D. The CDR3 has 17 residues. Trimming stripped 0 bases from V and 1 base from J, with 13 bases between. The germline gives CDR1 LGHNA, CDR2 YSLEER. The CDR3 DNA sequence: TGCGCCAGCAGCCAAGATCGGGCACATCCTGCCAAAAACATTCAGTACTTC. This encodes CASSQDRAHPAKNIQYF.

This clonotype has a count of ten or more. The J gene is TRBJ2-3, the V gene TRBV7-8; no definite D call. Between the trimmed V and J ends, which lost 4 bases and 4 bases, there was a span of 12 bases. Germline V gene sequence: CDR1 SGHVS, CDR2 FQNEAQ. The CDR3 length is 14 residues. The CDR3 region is CASSSSTRADTQYF. CDR3 nucleotides: TGTGCCAGCAGCTCTTCCACTCGGGCAGATACGCAGTATTTT.

This clonotype was observed a few times. The genes are TRBV3-1 and TRBJ1-1, with TRBD1 as a possible D gene (6 bases). Germline lookup yields CDR1 LGHDT and CDR2 YNNKEL (reference sequence). Trimming took off 4 bases at V and 11 bases at J, with 20 bases between the two ends. The CDR3 runs 14 residues. The CDR3 loop is CASSRLLNGQLAFF. The CDR3 DNA sequence: TGTGCCAGCAGCCGGCTTCTTAATGGACAGTTGGCTTTCTTT.

This clonotype was observed many times. V gene TRBV6-6 combines with J gene TRBJ2-5; D uncertain. The CDR3 has 12 amino acids. Germline V gene lookup returns CDR1 MNHNY and CDR2 SVGAGI (reference sequence). V was pared by 7 bases and J by 0 bases, with 6 bases between. CDR3 DNA: TGTGCCAGCACGGCTTACCAAGAGACCCAGTACTTC. It yields the protein CASTAYQETQYF.

V and J are TRBV19 and TRBJ1-5, with TRBD1 identical over 7 bases. The CDR3 sequence is 16 residues long. V dropped 3 bases and J dropped 0; count of bases not matched to a gene: 5. Germline CDR1 is LNHDA and CDR2 is SQIVND (reference sequence). CDR3 sequence (DNA): TGTGCCAGTAGTATTGGCAGGGGGTATAGCAATCAGCCCCAGCATTTT. Protein sequence: CASSIGRGYSNQPQHF. The full variable domain, in which reference TRBV19 and TRBJ1-5 provide the parts outside the CDR3, is DGGITQSPKYLFRKEGQNVTLSCEQNLNHDAMYWYRQDPGQGLRLIYYSQIVNDFQKGDIAEGYSVSREKKESFPLTVTSAQKNPTAFYLCASSIGRGYSNQPQHFGDGTRLSIL.

This clonotype was detected many times. This chain uses TRBV7-2 with TRBJ2-1; tentatively, D is TRBD2 (5 bases). Germline V gives CDR1 SGHTA, CDR2 FQGNSA. The CDR3 length is 15 residues. With 0 bases removed from V and 0 bases from J, the gap between germline ends came to 6 bases. The CDR3 region is CASSLARASYNEQFF. CDR3 bases: TGTGCCAGCAGCTTAGCGAGGGCCTCCTACAATGAGCAGTTCTTC. Full variable domain (missing parts from reference TRBV7-2 and TRBJ2-1): GAGVSQSPSNKVTEKGKDVELRCDPISGHTALYWYRQSLGQGLEFLIYFQGNSAPDKSGLPSDRFSAERTGGSVSTLTIQRTQQEDSAVYLCASSLARASYNEQFFGPGTRLTVL.

This clonotype was counted many times. V is TRBV28 and J is TRBJ2-7; 13 bases are a match to TRBD2. V dropped 6 bases and J dropped 5; count of bases not matched to a gene: 7. The CDR3 runs 15 residues. Germline V CDR1 and CDR2: MDHEN, SYDVKM. The DNA of the CDR3 is TGTGCCAGCAGAAACGGACTAGCGGGAGCCCACGAGCAGTACTTC. It is translated as CASRNGLAGAHEQYF. Looking up the rest from reference TRBV28 and TRBJ2-7 gives the full variable domain: DVKVTQSSRYLVKRTGEKVFLECVQDMDHENMFWYRQDPGLGLRLIYFSYDVKMKEKGDIPEGYSVSREKKERFSLILESASTNQTSMYLCASRNGLAGAHEQYFGPGTRLTVT.

The chain recombines TRBV6-2 or TRBV6-3 with TRBJ1-2; a weak D match, TRBD1 (6 bases). This CDR3 contains 17 residues. Trimming removed 5 bases at V and 0 bases at J, with 19 bases between. The germline V gene has CDR1 MNHEY and CDR2 SVGEGT. This CDR3 is CASSGTGTRGTNYGYTF. Written as DNA, the CDR3 is TGTGCCAGCAGTGGGACCGGGACAAGAGGTACTAACTATGGCTACACCTTC.

The rearrangement uses TRBV14 and TRBJ2-2; D not certain. The CDR3 runs 15 residues. V was cut by 0 bases and J by 4 bases, with 9 bases left in between. Germline CDR1 is SGHDN and CDR2 is FVKESK. Here the CDR3 reads CASSQDLGSTGELFF. The CDR3 DNA sequence: TGTGCCAGCAGCCAAGATCTGGGGTCCACCGGGGAGCTGTTTTTT.

The chain uses TRBV20-1 and TRBJ1-3; D not certain. The germline gives CDR1 DFQATT, CDR2 SNEGSKA (reference sequence). V was trimmed by 1 base and J by 2 bases, leaving 3 bases between them. There are 12 residues in the CDR3. This CDR3 is CSARGPGNTIYF. Written as DNA, the CDR3 is TGCAGTGCTAGAGGTCCTGGAAACACCATATATTTT.

The sample holds a few counts of this clonotype. This chain links TRBV5-1 with TRBJ2-3; 9 nucleotides align to TRBD2. This CDR3 is 18 amino acids long. V lost 0 bases, J lost 0 bases, and 8 bases stayed unmatched. The V gene's germline CDR1 is SGHRS and CDR2 YFSETQ. CDR3 amino acids: CASSLAASGDPSTDTQYF. The CDR3, as DNA: TGCGCCAGCAGCTTGGCGGCTAGCGGGGACCCTAGCACAGATACGCAGTATTTT.

V usage is TRBV7-9 and J usage is TRBJ2-3; the match to TRBD2 covers 11 bases. CDR3 length equals 15 residues. The junction had 4 bases not matched to a gene; V was cut back by 5 bases and J by 3 bases. The germline CDR1 and CDR2 sequences are SEHNR and FQNEAQ (reference sequence). The chain's CDR3 is CASSRTSGRTDTQYF. In nucleotides, the CDR3 is TGTGCCAGCAGCCGTACTAGCGGGAGAACAGATACGCAGTATTTT.

This clonotype was observed a few times. V gene TRBV28 combines with J gene TRBJ2-1; 8 nucleotides agree with TRBD1. This CDR3 comprises 14 residues. From germline, CDR1 is MDHEN and CDR2 SYDVKM. Trimming at V came to 5 bases and at J to 5 bases, leaving 5 bases not matched to a gene. DNA for the CDR3: TGTGCCAGCAGTGCCCGACAGGGGAACAATGAGCAGTTCTTC. It codes for CASSARQGNNEQFF.

The chain combines TRBV20-1 with TRBJ1-1; 8 bases are shared with TRBD1. In germline, CDR1 is DFQATT, CDR2 SNEGSKA (reference sequence). This CDR3 region has 15 residues. Trimming took 1 base from V and 5 from J; bases not matched to a gene: 9. CDR3 region: CSARAPGGYRTEAFF. Written as DNA, the CDR3 is TGCAGTGCTAGAGCCCCAGGGGGCTATAGAACTGAAGCTTTCTTT.

The CDR3 sequence is CASRPPDSTEAFF. The CDR3 DNA reads as TGCGCCAGCAGACCTCCCGATTCCACTGAAGCTTTCTTT. The rearrangement uses TRBV5-1 and TRBJ1-1; D remains unclear. V dropped 5 bases and J dropped 4 bases, with 12 bases sitting between them. This CDR3 comprises 13 residues. The germline V gene has CDR1 SGHRS and CDR2 YFSETQ.